This TCR beta chain is drawn from a study of CD8 T cells in Susac syndrome. Turning to the study itself: Among the Susac syndrome patients who underwent sequencing, about six had clinically active disease, while eight of them were in remission.

Germline trimming cut 0 bases from V and 1 base from J; bases unmatched to any gene: 11. This CDR3 is 19 amino acids long. Germline V gene sequence: CDR1 DFQATT, CDR2 SNEGSKA (reference sequence). After extraction with the RNeasy kit, about 0.45 to 1 ug of the RNA was reverse transcribed using random hexamers. The TCR beta CDR3 was amplified by immunoSEQ multiplex PCR across 54 Vbeta, 13 Jbeta. TCRdb passed the immunoSEQ multiplex PCR reads through MiXCR, listing each CDR3 protein once. The profile covers 170,000 or so distinct CDR3 sequences, with just under 95% appearing a single time and approximately 0.099% taken by the ten largest.

The TCR originated in a human donor with Susac syndrome. The sequencing sample was made of CD4+ T cells from PBMCs. The chain couples TRBV20-1 to TRBJ2-3; 12 nucleotides match TRBD2. CDR3: CSARDLRLAGGPGTDTQYF. CDR3 coding DNA: TGCAGTGCTAGAGATTTAAGGCTAGCGGGGGGGCCCGGCACAGATACGCAGTATTTT.